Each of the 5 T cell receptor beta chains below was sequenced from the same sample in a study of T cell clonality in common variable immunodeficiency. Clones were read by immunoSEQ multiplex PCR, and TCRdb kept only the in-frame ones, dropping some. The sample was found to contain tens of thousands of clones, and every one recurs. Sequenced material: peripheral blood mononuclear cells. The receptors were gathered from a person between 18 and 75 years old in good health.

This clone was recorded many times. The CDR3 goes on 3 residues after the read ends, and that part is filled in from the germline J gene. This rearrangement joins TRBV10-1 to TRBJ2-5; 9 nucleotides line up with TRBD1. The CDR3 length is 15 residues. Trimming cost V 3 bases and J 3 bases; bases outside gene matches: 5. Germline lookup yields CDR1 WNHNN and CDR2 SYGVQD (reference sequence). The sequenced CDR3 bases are TGCGCCAGCAGTGAAGATCGGACAGGGGAAGAGACC. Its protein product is CASSEDRTGEET. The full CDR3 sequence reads CASSEDRTGEETQYF.

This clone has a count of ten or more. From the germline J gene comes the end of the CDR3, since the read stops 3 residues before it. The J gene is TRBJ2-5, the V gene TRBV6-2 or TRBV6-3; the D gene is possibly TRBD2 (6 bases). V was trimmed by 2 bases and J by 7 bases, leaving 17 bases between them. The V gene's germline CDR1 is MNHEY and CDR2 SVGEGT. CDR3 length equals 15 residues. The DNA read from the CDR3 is TGTGCCAGCAGTTACGGGACTGAGGCGGCTAGGACC. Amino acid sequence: CASSYGTEAART. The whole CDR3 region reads CASSYGTEAARTQYF.

The part of the CDR3 DNA that was read is TGTGCCAGCAGAGCTCTTGGCCAAGAGACC. Translated, it gives CASRALGQET. The full CDR3 protein reads CASRALGQETQYF. The V call is TRBV2, the J call TRBJ2-5; D is uncertain. The read finishes 3 residues shy of the CDR3 end, and the germline J gene is used to complete it. Germline V gene lookup returns CDR1 SNHLY and CDR2 FYNNEI. The CDR3 spans 13 residues. V lost 6 bases and J 1 base, leaving 9 bases between the germline ends.

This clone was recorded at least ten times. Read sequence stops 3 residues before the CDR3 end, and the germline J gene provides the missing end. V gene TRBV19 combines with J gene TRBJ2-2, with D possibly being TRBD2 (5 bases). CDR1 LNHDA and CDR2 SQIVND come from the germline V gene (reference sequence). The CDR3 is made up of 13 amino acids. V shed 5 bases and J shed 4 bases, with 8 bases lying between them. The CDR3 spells CASSLRVTGELFF. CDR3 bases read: TGTGCCAGTAGTCTGAGGGTCACCGGGGAG.

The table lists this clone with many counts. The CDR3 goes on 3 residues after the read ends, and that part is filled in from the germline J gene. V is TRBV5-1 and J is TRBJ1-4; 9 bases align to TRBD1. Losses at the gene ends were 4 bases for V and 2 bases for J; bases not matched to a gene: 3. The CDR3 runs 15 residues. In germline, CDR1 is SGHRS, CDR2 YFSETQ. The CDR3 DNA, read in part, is TGCGCCAGCAGCAAGGACAGGGGCACTAATGAAAAA. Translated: CASSKDRGTNEK. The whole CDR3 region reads CASSKDRGTNEKLFF.